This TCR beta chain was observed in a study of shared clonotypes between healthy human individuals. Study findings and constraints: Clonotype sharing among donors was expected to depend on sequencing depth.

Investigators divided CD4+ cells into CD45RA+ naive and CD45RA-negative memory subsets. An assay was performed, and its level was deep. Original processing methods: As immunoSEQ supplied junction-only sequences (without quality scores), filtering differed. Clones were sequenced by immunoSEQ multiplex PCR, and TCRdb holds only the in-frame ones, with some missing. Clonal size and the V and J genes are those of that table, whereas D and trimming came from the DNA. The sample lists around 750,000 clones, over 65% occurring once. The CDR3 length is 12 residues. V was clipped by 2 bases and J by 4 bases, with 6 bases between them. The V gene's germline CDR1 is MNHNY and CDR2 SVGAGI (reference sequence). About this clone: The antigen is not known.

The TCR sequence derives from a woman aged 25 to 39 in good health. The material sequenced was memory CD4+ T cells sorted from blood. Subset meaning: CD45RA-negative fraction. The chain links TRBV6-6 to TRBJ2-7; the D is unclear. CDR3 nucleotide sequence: TGTGCCAGCAGTTACGGGAAATACGAGCAGTACTTC. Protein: CASSYGKYEQYF.